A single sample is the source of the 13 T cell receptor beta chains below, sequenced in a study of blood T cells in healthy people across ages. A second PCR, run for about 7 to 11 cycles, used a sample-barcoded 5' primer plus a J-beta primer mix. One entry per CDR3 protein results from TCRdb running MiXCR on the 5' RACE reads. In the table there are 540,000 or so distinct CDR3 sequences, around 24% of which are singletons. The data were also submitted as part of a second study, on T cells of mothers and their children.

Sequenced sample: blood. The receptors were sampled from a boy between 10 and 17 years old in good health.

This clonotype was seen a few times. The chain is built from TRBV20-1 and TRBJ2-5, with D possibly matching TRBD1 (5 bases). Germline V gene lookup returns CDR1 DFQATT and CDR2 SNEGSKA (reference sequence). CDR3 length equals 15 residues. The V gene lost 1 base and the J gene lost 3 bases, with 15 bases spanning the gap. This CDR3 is CSARVPGWVEETQYF. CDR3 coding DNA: TGCAGTGCTAGAGTCCCAGGGTGGGTTGAAGAGACCCAGTACTTC.

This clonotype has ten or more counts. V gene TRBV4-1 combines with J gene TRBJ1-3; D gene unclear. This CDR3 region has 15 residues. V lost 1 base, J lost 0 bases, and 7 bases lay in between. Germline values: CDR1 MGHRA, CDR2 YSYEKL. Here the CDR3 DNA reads TGCGCCAGCAGCCAAGCTGGGGTCTCTGGAAACACCATATATTTT. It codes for CASSQAGVSGNTIYF.

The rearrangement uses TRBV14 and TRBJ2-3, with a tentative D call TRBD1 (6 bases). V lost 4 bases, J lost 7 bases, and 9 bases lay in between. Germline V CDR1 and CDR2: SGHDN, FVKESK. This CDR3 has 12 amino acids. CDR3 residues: CASSPGQYTQYF. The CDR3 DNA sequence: TGTGCCAGCAGCCCCGGACAGTATACGCAGTATTTT.

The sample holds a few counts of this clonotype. Here the CDR3 DNA reads TGTGCCAGCAGCCGGAGACAGGATACTCTTTTGCCCCTCCACTTT. Translated, it gives CASSRRQDTLLPLHF. The chain couples TRBV3-1 to TRBJ1-6; the D gene is possibly TRBD1 (6 bases). The V end lost 4 bases, the J end lost 13 bases, and 20 bases lay between the germline ends. This CDR3 region has 15 residues. Germline V gives CDR1 LGHDT, CDR2 YNNKEL (reference sequence).

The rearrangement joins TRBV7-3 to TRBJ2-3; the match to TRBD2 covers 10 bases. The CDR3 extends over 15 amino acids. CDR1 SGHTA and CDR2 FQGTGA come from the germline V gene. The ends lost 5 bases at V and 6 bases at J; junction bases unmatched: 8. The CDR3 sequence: CASSQSGGAGDTQYF. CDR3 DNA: TGTGCCAGCAGCCAAAGCGGGGGGGCCGGGGATACGCAGTATTTT. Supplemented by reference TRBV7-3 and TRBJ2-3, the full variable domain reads GAGVSQTPSNKVTEKGKYVELRCDPISGHTALYWYRQSLGQGPEFLIYFQGTGAADDSGLPNDRFFAVRPEGSVSTLKIQRTERGDSAVYLCASSQSGGAGDTQYFGPGTRLTVL.

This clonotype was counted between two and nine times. CDR3 loop: CASSLAASGANEQFF. CDR3 DNA: TGTGCCAGCAGCTTAGCCGCCAGCGGGGCCAATGAGCAGTTCTTC. The chain couples TRBV7-3 to TRBJ2-1; 7 bases fit TRBD2. The length of the CDR3 is 15 residues. Germline CDR1 is SGHTA and CDR2 is FQGTGA. The V gene end was trimmed by 2 bases and the J gene end by 6 bases; junction bases not matched to a gene: 7.

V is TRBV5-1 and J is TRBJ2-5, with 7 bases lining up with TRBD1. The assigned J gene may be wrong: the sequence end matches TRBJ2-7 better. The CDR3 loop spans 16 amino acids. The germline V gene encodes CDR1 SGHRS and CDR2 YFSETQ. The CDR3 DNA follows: TGCGCCAGCAGCTCTCTTCCGGGACAGAGTACCTACGAGCAGTACTTC. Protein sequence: CASSSLPGQSTYEQYF.

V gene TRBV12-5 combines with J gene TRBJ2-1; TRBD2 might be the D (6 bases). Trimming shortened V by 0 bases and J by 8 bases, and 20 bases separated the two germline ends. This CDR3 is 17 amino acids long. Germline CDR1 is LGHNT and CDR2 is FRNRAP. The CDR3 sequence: CASGLVGYQRAVDEQFF. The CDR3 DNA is TGTGCTAGTGGTTTGGTAGGATACCAGCGGGCAGTGGATGAGCAGTTCTTC.

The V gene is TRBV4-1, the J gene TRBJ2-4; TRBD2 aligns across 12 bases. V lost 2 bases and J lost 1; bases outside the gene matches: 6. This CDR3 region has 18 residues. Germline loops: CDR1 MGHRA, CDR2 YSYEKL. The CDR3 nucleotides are TGCGCCAGCAGCCAATCTAGCGGGAGGGCCTGGGCCAAAAACATTCAGTACTTC. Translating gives CASSQSSGRAWAKNIQYF.

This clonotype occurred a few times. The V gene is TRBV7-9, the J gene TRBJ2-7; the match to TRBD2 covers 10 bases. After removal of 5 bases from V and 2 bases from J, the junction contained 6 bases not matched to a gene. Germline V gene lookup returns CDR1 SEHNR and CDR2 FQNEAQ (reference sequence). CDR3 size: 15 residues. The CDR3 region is CASSAGTSETYEQYF. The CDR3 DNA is TGTGCCAGCAGCGCGGGGACTAGCGAGACCTACGAGCAGTACTTC.

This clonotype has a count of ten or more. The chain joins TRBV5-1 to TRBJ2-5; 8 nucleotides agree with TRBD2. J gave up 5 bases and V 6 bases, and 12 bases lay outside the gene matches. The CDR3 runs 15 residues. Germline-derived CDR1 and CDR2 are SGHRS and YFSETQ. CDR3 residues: CASIPGLGGWETQYF. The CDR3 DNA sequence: TGCGCCAGCATCCCGGGACTAGGAGGATGGGAGACCCAGTACTTC.

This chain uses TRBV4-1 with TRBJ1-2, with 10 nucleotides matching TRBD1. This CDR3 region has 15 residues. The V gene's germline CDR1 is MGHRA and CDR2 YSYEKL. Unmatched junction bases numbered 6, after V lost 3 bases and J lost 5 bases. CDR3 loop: CASSQTGTGAYGYTF. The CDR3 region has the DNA TGCGCCAGCAGCCAGACCGGGACAGGGGCTTATGGCTACACCTTC.

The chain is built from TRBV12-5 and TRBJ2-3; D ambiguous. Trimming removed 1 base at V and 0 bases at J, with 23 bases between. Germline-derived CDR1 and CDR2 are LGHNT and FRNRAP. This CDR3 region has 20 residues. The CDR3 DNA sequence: TGTGCTAGTGGTTTGGAAAAATCGTGTTGGCTGACTCCTAGCACAGATACGCAGTATTTT. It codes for CASGLEKSCWLTPSTDTQYF.